This T cell receptor beta chain was sequenced in a study of vaccination and CD4 T cells after COVID-19. Comment on this clonotype: Its antigen is not known.

Regarding treatment: roughly 10-day PBMC culture with coronavirus spike peptide pools or control peptides (ViraFEST assay). Cultured CD4+ T cell DNA was sequenced using the Oncomine TCR Beta short-read assay. A single record per CDR3 protein comes from TCRdb applying MiXCR to the PCR reads. The sample consists of 10,000 to 15,000 distinct CDR3 sequences, around 75% of them appearing once. The germline V gene encodes CDR1 SNHLY and CDR2 FYNNEI. This CDR3 has 14 residues. V lost 7 bases to trimming and J lost 4 bases; unmatched junction nucleotides: 8. The specimen was CD4+ T cells from blood, cultured in vitro. This rearrangement joins TRBV2 to TRBJ2-3; 7 bases match TRBD1. The clonotype was recovered from a human donor who had recovered from COVID-19. The CDR3 nucleotides read TGTGCCAGCATGGCAGGTCAGGGGGCAGATACGCAGTATTTT. Translation gives CASMAGQGADTQYF.